A single sample gave rise to the 10 T cell receptor beta chains below, sequenced in a study of cytomegalovirus exposure and HLA in healthy donors. PCR primers comprised 60 Vbeta and 13 Jbeta primers. Assay used: immunoSEQ multiplex PCR; TCRdb lists only in-frame clones, some missing. The sample contains some 140,000 clones, 70% to 85% of which appear only once. The sequenced sample was PBMCs. All receptors come from a man aged 40-55 years in good health and CMV-seropositive.

With regard to this clone: At one boundary the junction diverges from the germline segment, which might be a read error. The chain links TRBV30 to TRBJ2-1, with D maybe TRBD2 (6 bases). CDR3 length: 11 amino acids. Germline CDR1 GTSNPN, CDR2 SVGIG (reference sequence). CDR3 residues: CAWSTGGHRVF. CDR3 sequence (DNA): TGTGCCTGGAGTACCGGGGGTCACCGAGTCTTC.

The chain combines TRBV7-9 with TRBJ1-2; unclear D gene. CDR3 size: 12 residues. The V end was cut by 7 bases, the J end by 0 bases, with 6 bases between. Germline lookup yields CDR1 SEHNR and CDR2 FQNEAQ (reference sequence). DNA of the CDR3: TGTGCCAGCAACGCGGCTAACTATGGCTACACCTTC. It specifies CASNAANYGYTF. Based on the CDR3 plus reference TRBV7-9 and TRBJ1-2, the full variable domain is DTGVSQNPRHKITKRGQNVTFRCDPISEHNRLYWYRQTLGQGPEFLTYFQNEAQLEKSRLLSDRFSAERPKGSFSTLEIQRTEQGDSAMYLCASNAANYGYTFGSGTRLTVV.

DNA of the CDR3: TGTGCCAGTAGTCCCCAAATCAGGGGCCATGGCTACACCTTC. Its translation is CASSPQIRGHGYTF. This chain links TRBV19 with TRBJ1-2; tentatively, D is TRBD1 (6 bases). The CDR3 is 14 amino acids. CDR1 LNHDA and CDR2 SQIVND come from the germline V gene (reference sequence). Trimming took off 5 bases at V and 6 bases at J, with 16 bases between the two ends.

The chain recombines TRBV5-1 with TRBJ2-7; 8 nucleotides match TRBD1. CDR1 and CDR2 (germline): SGHRS, YFSETQ. The CDR3 length is 14 residues. V dropped 1 base and J dropped 3; count of bases not matched to a gene: 3. CDR3 bases: TGCGCCAGCAGCTTGCAGGACAGGGTCTACGAGCAGTACTTC. It translates to CASSLQDRVYEQYF.

This chain links TRBV28 with TRBJ1-6; no firm D call. The germline gives CDR1 MDHEN, CDR2 SYDVKM. The V end lost 3 bases, the J end lost 11 bases, and 11 bases lay between the germline ends. CDR3 length equals 13 residues. CDR3 DNA: TGTGCCAGCAGTTTGGGTCCTCGGGCACCCCTCCACTTT. This translates into CASSLGPRAPLHF. Full variable domain (rest looked up from reference TRBV28 and TRBJ1-6): DVKVTQSSRYLVKRTGEKVFLECVQDMDHENMFWYRQDPGLGLRLIYFSYDVKMKEKGDIPEGYSVSREKKERFSLILESASTNQTSMYLCASSLGPRAPLHFGNGTRLTVT.

The chain recombines TRBV15 with TRBJ2-7; 10 bases are a match to TRBD2. The CDR3 is 18 amino acids. The trim removed 0 bases at V and 7 bases at J, leaving 15 bases unmatched. From germline, CDR1 is LNHNV and CDR2 YYDKDF (reference sequence). The CDR3 region is CATSRDYGPSGSSEEQYF. In DNA, the CDR3 is TGTGCCACCAGCAGAGATTATGGTCCTAGCGGGAGTTCTGAGGAGCAGTACTTC.

Details on this clone: At one end the junction does not follow the germline gene, possibly because of a read error. V and J are TRBV5-4 and TRBJ2-7; TRBD1 aligns across 7 bases. CDR1 and CDR2 (germline): SGHNT, YYREEE (reference sequence). The CDR3 contains 13 residues. CDR3 sequence (DNA): TGTGTCAGCAGCTTCGGGACAGCAAACGAGCAGTACTTC. It codes for CVSSFGTANEQYF. The whole variable domain, filled in from reference TRBV5-4 and TRBJ2-7, reads ETGVTQSPTHLIKTRGQQVTLRCSSQSGHNTVSWYQQALGQGPQFIFQYYREEENGRGNFPPRFSGLQFPNYSSELNVNALELDDSALYLCVSSFGTANEQYFGPGTRLTVT.

Remarks on this clone: One end of the junction fails to match germline, which may point to a read error. The chain combines TRBV7-9 with TRBJ2-5, with a possible D match to TRBD2 (5 bases). CDR1 SEHNR and CDR2 FQNEAQ come from the germline V gene (reference sequence). CDR3 size: 17 residues. In nucleotides, the CDR3 is TGTTCCAGCAGCTTAGAGGGCGGCAGAGGGTTAAGAGAGACCCAGTACTTC. Translating gives CSSSLEGGRGLRETQYF.

The rearrangement links TRBV29-1 to TRBJ2-7, with 15 nucleotides matching TRBD2. After removal of 4 bases from V and 3 bases from J, the junction contained 7 bases not matched to a gene. The CDR3 totals 16 residues. Germline loops: CDR1 SQVTM, CDR2 ANQGSEA. The CDR3 sequence: CSVGGLAGGSSYEQYF. CDR3 nucleotide sequence: TGCAGCGTTGGGGGACTAGCGGGAGGTTCTAGCTACGAGCAGTACTTC.

This chain links TRBV7-9 with TRBJ1-1; no definite D call. The CDR3 runs to 13 residues. Germline V gene data show CDR1 as SEHNR and CDR2 as FQNEAQ (reference sequence). V lost 0 bases and J 2 bases, leaving 4 bases between the germline ends. The chain's CDR3 is CASSLALNTEAFF. The CDR3 DNA sequence: TGTGCCAGCAGCTTAGCGTTAAACACTGAAGCTTTCTTT.